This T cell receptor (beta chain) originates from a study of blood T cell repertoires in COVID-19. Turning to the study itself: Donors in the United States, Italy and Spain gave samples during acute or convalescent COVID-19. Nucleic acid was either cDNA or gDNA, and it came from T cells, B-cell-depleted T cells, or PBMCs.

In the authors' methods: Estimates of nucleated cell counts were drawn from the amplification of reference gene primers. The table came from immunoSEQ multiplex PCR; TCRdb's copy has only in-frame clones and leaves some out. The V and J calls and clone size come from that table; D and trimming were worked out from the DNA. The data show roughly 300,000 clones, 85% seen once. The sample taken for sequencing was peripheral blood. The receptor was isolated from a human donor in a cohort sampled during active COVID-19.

CDR3 region: CASSRASGYTF. CDR3 sequence (DNA): TGTGCCAGCAGTCGAGCCTCTGGCTACACCTTC. V and J are TRBV12-3 or TRBV12-4 and TRBJ1-2, with D uncertain. This CDR3 contains 11 residues. The V end was cut by 5 bases, the J end by 7 bases, with 8 bases between.